This T cell receptor (beta chain) came from a study of blood T cell repertoires in COVID-19. Whole-study context: Samples taken during acute and convalescent COVID-19 were collected in the United States, Italy and Spain.

Using immunoSEQ multiplex PCR, the repertoire was profiled, and TCRdb retains in-frame clones only, with some absent. The repertoire holds 200,000 to 300,000 clones, approximately 86% seen once, with around 6.4% in the top ten. The CDR3 spans 14 residues. Trimming stripped 9 bases from V and 6 bases from J, with 19 bases between. Per the germline V gene, CDR1 is MNHEY and CDR2 is SMNVEV (reference sequence). The sequence derives from a woman aged 55-69 years with active or convalescent COVID-19. The V call is TRBV27, the J call TRBJ2-3; possible D gene TRBD1, 6 bases. Specimen: peripheral blood. The CDR3 spells CASWFRGPHDTQYF. The CDR3 DNA is TGTGCCAGTTGGTTCAGGGGCCCTCACGATACGCAGTATTTT.